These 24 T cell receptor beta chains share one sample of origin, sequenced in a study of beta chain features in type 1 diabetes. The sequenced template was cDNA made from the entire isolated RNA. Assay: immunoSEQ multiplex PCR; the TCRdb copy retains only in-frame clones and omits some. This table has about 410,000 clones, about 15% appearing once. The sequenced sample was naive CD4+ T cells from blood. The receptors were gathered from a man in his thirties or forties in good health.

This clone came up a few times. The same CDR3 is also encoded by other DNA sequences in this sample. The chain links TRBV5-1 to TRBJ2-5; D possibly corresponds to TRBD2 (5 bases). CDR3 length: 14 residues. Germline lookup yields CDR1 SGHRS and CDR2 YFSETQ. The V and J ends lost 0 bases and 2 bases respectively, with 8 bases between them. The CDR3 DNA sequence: TGCGCCAGCAGCTTGGGCCGGGGACAAGAGACCCAGTACTTC. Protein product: CASSLGRGQETQYF. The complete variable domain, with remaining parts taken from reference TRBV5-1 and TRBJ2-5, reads KAGVTQTPRYLIKTRGQQVTLSCSPISGHRSVSWYQQTPGQGLQFLFEYFSETQRNKGNFPGRFSGRQFSNSRSEMNVSTLELGDSALYLCASSLGRGQETQYFGPGTRLLVL.

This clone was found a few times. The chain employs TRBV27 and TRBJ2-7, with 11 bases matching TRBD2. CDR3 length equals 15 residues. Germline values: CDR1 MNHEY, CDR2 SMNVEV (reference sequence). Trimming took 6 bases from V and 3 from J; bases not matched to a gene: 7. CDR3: CASREKTSGIYEQYV. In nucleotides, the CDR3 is TGTGCCAGCAGGGAGAAGACTAGCGGGATCTACGAGCAGTACGTC.

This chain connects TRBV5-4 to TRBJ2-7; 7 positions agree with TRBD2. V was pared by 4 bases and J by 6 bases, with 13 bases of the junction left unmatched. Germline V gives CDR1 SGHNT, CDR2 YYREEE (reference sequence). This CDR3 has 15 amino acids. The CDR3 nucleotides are TGTGCCAGCAGCCCGGCCAAAGCGGGGCCCATCGAGCAGTACTTC. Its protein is CASSPAKAGPIEQYF. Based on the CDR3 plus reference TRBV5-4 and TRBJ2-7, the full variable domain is ETGVTQSPTHLIKTRGQQVTLRCSSQSGHNTVSWYQQALGQGPQFIFQYYREEENGRGNFPPRFSGLQFPNYSSELNVNALELDDSALYLCASSPAKAGPIEQYFGPGTRLTVT.

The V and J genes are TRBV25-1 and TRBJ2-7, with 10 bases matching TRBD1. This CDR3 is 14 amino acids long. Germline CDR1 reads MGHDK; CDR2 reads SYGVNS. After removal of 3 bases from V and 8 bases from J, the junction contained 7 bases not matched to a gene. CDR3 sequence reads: CASSDPRQGAKQYF. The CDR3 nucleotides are TGTGCCAGCAGTGACCCCAGACAGGGGGCCAAGCAGTACTTC.

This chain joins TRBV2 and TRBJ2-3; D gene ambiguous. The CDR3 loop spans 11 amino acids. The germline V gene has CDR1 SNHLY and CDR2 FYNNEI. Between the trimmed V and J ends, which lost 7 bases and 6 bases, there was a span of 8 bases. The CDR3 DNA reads TGTGCCAGCACGGGCTTGGATACGCAGTATTTT. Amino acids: CASTGLDTQYF.

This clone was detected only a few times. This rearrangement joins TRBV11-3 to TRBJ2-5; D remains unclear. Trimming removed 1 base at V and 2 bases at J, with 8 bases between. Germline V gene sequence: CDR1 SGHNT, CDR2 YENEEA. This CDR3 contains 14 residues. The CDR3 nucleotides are TGTGCCAGCAGCTTAGGGCCAGTACAAGAGACCCAGTACTTC. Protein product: CASSLGPVQETQYF. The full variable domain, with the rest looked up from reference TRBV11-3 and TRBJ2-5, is EAGVVQSPRYKIIEKKQPVAFWCNPISGHNTLYWYLQNLGQGPELLIRYENEEAVDDSQLPKDRFSAERLKGVDSTLKIQPAELGDSAVYLCASSLGPVQETQYFGPGTRLLVL.

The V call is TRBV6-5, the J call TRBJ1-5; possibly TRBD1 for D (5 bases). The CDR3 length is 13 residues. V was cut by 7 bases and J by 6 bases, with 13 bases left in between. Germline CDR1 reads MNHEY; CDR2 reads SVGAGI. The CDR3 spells CASKPGGGQPQHF. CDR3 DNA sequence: TGTGCCAGCAAGCCCGGGGGTGGTCAGCCCCAGCATTTT.

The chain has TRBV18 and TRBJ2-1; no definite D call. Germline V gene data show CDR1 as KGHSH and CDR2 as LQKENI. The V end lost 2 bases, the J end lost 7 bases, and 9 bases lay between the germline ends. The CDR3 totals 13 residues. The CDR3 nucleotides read TGTGCCAGCTCACCAACCCTGGAGAATGAGCAGTTCTTC. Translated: CASSPTLENEQFF. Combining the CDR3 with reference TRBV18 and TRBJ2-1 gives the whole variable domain NAGVMQNPRHLVRRRGQEARLRCSPMKGHSHVYWYRQLPEEGLKFMVYLQKENIIDESGMPKERFSAEFPKEGPSILRIQQVVRGDSAAYFCASSPTLENEQFFGPGTRLTVL.

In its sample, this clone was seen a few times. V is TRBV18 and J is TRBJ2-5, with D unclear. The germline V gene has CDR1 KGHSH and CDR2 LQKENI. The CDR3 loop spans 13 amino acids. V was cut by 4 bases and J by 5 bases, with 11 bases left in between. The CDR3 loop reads CASSRPSLETQYF. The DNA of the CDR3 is TGTGCCAGCTCACGACCAAGTCTTGAGACCCAGTACTTC. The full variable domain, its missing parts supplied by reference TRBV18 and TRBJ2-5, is NAGVMQNPRHLVRRRGQEARLRCSPMKGHSHVYWYRQLPEEGLKFMVYLQKENIIDESGMPKERFSAEFPKEGPSILRIQQVVRGDSAAYFCASSRPSLETQYFGPGTRLLVL.

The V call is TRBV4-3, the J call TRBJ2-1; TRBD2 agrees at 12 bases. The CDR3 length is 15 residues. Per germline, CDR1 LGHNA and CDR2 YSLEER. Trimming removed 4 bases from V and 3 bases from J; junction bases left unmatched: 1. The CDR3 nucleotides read TGCGCCAGCAGCCTACTAGCGGGGGGCTACAATGAGCAGTTCTTC. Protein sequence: CASSLLAGGYNEQFF.

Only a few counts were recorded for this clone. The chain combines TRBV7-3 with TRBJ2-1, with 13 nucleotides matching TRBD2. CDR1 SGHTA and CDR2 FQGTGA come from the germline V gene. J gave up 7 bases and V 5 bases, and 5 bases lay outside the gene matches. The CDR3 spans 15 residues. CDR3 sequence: CASSPGTSGANEQFF. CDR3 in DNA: TGTGCCAGCAGCCCCGGGACTAGCGGGGCAAATGAGCAGTTCTTC.

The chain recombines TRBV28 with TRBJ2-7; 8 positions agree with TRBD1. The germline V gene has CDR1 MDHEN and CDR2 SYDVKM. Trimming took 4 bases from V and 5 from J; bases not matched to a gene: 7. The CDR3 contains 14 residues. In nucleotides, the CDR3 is TGTGCCAGCAGTTACCGGGACAGGAGGAACGAGCAGTACGTC. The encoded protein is CASSYRDRRNEQYV.

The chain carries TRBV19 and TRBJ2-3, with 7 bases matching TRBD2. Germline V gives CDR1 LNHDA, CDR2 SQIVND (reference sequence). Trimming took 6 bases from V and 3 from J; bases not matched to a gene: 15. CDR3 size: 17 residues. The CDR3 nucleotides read TGTGCCAGTAGGGGAGGGGCTCGGGATTGGTGGACAGATACGCAGTATTTT. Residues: CASRGGARDWWTDTQYF.

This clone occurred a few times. For the CDR3, the DNA is TGTGCCAGCAGTGAAGCGCTGGGGACAGGGATTAATCAGCCCCAGCATTTT. It codes for CASSEALGTGINQPQHF. The chain links TRBV6-1 to TRBJ1-5; 9 nucleotides agree with TRBD1. The CDR3 has 17 amino acids. Germline trimming cut 0 bases from V and 4 bases from J; bases unmatched to any gene: 7. Germline V CDR1 and CDR2: MNHNS, SASEGT.

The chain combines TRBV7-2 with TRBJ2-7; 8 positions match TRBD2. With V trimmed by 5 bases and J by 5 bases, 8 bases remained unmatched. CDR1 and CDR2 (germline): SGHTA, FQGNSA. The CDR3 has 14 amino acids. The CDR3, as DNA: TGTGCCAGCAGCCCCTGGAGCGGGGGCCACGAGCAGTACTTC. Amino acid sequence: CASSPWSGGHEQYF.

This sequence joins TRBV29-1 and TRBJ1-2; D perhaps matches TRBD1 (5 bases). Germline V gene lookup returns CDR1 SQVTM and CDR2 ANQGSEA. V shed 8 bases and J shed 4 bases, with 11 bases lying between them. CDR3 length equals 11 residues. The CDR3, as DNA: TGCAGCTTTCGAAGGGGCTATGGCTACACCTTC. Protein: CSFRRGYGYTF. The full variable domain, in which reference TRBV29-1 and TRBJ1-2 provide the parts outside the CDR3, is SAVISQKPSRDICQRGTSLTIQCQVDSQVTMMFWYRQQPGQSLTLIATANQGSEATYESGFVIDKFPISRPNLTFSTLTVSNMSPEDSSIYLCSFRRGYGYTFGSGTRLTVV.

The CDR3 reads CAWKQGPLTGELFF. CDR3 in DNA: TGTGCCTGGAAACAGGGCCCTCTAACCGGGGAGCTGTTTTTT. The V and J genes are TRBV30 and TRBJ2-2; perhaps TRBD1 as D (6 bases). There are 14 residues in the CDR3. Germline V gene lookup returns CDR1 GTSNPN and CDR2 SVGIG (reference sequence). The V end lost 4 bases, the J end lost 5 bases, and 14 bases lay between the germline ends.

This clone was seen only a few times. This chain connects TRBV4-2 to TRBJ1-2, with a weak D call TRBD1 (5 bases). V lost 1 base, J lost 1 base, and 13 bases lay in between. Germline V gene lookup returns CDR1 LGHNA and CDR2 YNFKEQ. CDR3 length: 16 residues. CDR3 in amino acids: CASSQAPDGGNYGYTF. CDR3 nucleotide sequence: TGTGCCAGCAGCCAAGCCCCGGATGGGGGTAACTATGGCTACACCTTC.

The CDR3 coding sequence is TGTGCCACCAGCAGGGGCGGCTACGAGCAGTACGTC. Its protein product is CATSRGGYEQYV. The rearrangement joins TRBV15 to TRBJ2-7, with no clear D. Trimming shortened V by 3 bases and J by 3 bases, and 6 bases separated the two germline ends. Germline V gene sequence: CDR1 LNHNV, CDR2 YYDKDF (reference sequence). The CDR3 spans 12 residues.

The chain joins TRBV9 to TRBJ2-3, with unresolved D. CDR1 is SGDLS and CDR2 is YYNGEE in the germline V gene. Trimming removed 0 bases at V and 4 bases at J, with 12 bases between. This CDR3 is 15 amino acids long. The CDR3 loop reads CASSVGGQTPDTQYF. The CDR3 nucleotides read TGTGCCAGCAGCGTAGGAGGCCAAACACCAGATACGCAGTATTTT.

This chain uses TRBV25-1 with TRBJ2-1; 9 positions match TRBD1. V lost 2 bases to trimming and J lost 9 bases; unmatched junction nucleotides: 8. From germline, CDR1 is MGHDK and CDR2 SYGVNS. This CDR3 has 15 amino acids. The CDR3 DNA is TGTGCCAGCAGTGAACTGGGACAGGGATCAGGTGAGCAGTTCTTC. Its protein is CASSELGQGSGEQFF. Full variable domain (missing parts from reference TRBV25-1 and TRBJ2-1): EADIYQTPRYLVIGTGKKITLECSQTMGHDKMYWYQQDPGMELHLIHYSYGVNSTEKGDLSSESTVSRIRTEHFPLTLESARPSHTSQYLCASSELGQGSGEQFFGPGTRLTVL.

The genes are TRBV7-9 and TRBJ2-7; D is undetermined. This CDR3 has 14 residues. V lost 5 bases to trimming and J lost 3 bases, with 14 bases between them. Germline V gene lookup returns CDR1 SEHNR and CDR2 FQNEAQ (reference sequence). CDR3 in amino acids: CASSRSRDHYEQYV. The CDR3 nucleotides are TGTGCCAGCAGCCGAAGTAGAGATCACTACGAGCAGTACGTC.

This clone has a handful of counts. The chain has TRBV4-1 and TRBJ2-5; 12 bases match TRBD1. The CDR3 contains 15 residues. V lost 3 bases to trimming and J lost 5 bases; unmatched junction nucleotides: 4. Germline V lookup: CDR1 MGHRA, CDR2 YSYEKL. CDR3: CASSQGQGASETQYF. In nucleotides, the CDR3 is TGCGCCAGCAGCCAGGGACAGGGGGCGTCGGAGACCCAGTACTTC.

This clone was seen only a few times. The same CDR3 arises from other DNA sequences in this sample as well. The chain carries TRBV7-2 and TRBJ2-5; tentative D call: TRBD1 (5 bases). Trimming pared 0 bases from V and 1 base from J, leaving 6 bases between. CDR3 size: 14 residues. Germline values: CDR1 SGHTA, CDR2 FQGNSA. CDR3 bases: TGTGCCAGCAGCTTAGCAGGGGTCCAAGAGACCCAGTACTTC. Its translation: CASSLAGVQETQYF.